This TCR beta chain was obtained from a study of blood T cells in healthy people across ages. Whole-study findings and limits: Across the age range, TCR beta diversity per million T cells fell in a roughly linear way.

The germline CDR1 and CDR2 sequences are DFQATT and SNEGSKA (reference sequence). CDR3 length equals 14 residues. Germline trimming cut 3 bases from V and 3 bases from J; bases unmatched to any gene: 3. With respect to this clonotype: Its antigen is as yet unknown.

Through a sample-barcoded 5' primer and a J-beta primer mix, a second PCR was run for roughly 6 to 12 cycles. TCRdb processed the 5' RACE reads anew with MiXCR; each CDR3 protein has one entry. This table has 1,800,000 or so distinct CDR3 sequences, roughly two fifths appearing once. The TCR was taken from a human donor in good health. V gene TRBV20-1 combines with J gene TRBJ2-3; the match to TRBD1 covers 10 bases. Material for sequencing was blood. In DNA, the CDR3 is TGCAGTGCTAGTTCGGGACAGGGGACAGATACGCAGTATTTT. This gives the protein CSASSGQGTDTQYF.